This T cell receptor beta chain was sequenced during a study of blood T cell repertoires in COVID-19. This CDR3 has 13 residues. Germline values: CDR1 SNHLY, CDR2 FYNNEI. V was pared by 6 bases and J by 4 bases, with 9 bases between. The assay was immunoSEQ multiplex PCR, and TCRdb's table has in-frame clones only and misses some. The table shows roughly 230,000 clones, with 84% occurring only once. This TCR came from a woman aged 80 or over with COVID-19, enrolled during active disease. The chain combines TRBV2 with TRBJ1-4; D is uncertain. The sequenced material came from peripheral blood. In DNA form, the CDR3 reads TGTGCCAGCAGGCAACAGCTTAATGAAAAACTGTTTTTT. Protein: CASRQQLNEKLFF. The variable domain in full, with the rest retrieved from reference TRBV2 and TRBJ1-4, is EPEVTQTPSHQVTQMGQEVILRCVPISNHLYFYWYRQILGQKVEFLVSFYNNEISEKSEIFDDQFSVERPDGSNFTLKIRSTKLEDSAMYFCASRQQLNEKLFFGSGTQLSVL.